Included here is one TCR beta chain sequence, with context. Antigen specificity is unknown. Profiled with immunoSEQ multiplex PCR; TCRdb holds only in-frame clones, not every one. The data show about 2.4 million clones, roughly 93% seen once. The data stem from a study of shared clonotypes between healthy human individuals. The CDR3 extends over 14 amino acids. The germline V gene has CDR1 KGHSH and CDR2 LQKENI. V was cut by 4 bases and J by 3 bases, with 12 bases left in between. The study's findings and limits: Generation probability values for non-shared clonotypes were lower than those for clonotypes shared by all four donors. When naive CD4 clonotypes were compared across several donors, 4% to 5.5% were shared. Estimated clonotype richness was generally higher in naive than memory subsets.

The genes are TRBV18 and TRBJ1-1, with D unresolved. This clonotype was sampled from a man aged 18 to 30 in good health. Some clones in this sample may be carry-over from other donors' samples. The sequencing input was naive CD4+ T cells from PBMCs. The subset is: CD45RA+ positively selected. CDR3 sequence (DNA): TGTGCCAGCTCACAGGCATCGTGGGACACTGAAGCTTTCTTT. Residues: CASSQASWDTEAFF.